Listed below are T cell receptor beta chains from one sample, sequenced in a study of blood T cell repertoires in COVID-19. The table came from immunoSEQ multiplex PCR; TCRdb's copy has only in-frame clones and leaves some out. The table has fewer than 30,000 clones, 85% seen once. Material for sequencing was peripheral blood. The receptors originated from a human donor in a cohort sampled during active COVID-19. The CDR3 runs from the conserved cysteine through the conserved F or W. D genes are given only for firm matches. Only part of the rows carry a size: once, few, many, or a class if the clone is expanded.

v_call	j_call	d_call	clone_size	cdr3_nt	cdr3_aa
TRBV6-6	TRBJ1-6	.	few	TGTGCCAGCAGGAGGGAATCACCCCTCCACTTT	CASRRESPLHF
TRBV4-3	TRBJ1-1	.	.	TGCGCCAGCAGCCAAGAATGGGGAGGGGAAGCTTTCTTT	CASSQEWGGEAFF
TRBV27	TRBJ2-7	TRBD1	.	TGTGCCAGCATGCAGGGGGCATCCTACGAGCAGTACTTC	CASMQGASYEQYF
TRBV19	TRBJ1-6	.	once	TGTGCCAGTAATGGACAGCGGCTTTCACCCCTCCACTTT	CASNGQRLSPLHF
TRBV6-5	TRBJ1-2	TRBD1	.	TGTGCCAGCAGTTACCAAAGGACAGGGGGCAGCTATGGCTACACCTTC	CASSYQRTGGSYGYTF
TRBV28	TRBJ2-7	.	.	TGTGCCAGCAGTCTAACCCTGACAGAGAGCTCCTACGAGCAGTACTTC	CASSLTLTESSYEQYF
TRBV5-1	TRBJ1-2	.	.	TGCGCCAGCAGCTCGGACACTTATGGCTACACCTTC	CASSSDTYGYTF
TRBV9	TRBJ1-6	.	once	TGTGCCAGCAGCGTAGACCAGGTTAGCTCGGGATCACCCCTCCACTTT	CASSVDQVSSGSPLHF
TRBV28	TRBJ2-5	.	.	TGTGCCAGCAGTTTAGGCGAGACCCAGTACTTC	CASSLGETQYF
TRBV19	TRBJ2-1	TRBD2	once	TGTGCCAGTAGTATAGAGGCAAGCGGGGGGCCCTTCTCCTACAATGAGCAGTTCTTC	CASSIEASGGPFSYNEQFF